This is a list of T cell receptor beta chains from one sample in a study of early T cells in non-severe SARS-CoV-2 infection. TCRdb reprocessed the 5' RACE reads via MiXCR and lists one record per CDR3 protein. The data show about 55,000 distinct CDR3 sequences, approximately 13% seen once. Specimen: whole blood, collected at baseline. All receptors derive from an adult who was a healthcare worker with PCR-confirmed SARS-CoV-2 infection or an uninfected control (not recorded which). Both conserved end residues are part of each CDR3. Each record gives: clone size, V gene, D gene, J gene, CDR3 protein, CDR3 DNA. A D gene is named only where the DNA matches it firmly. Expanded clones get a size class; other rows say once, few or many, or leave the size out.

size: -
V: TRBV7-6
D: -
J: TRBJ2-5
CDR3: CASRMGGEETQYF
DNA: TGTGCCAGCAGGATGGGAGGAGAAGAGACCCAGTACTTC

size: -
V: TRBV2
D: -
J: TRBJ2-2
CDR3: CASHYRTENTGELFF
DNA: TGTGCCAGCCACTACAGGACAGAGAACACCGGGGAGCTGTTTTTT

size: -
V: TRBV5-1
D: -
J: TRBJ2-6
CDR3: CASSIGTFNVLTF
DNA: TGCGCCAGCAGCATAGGGACCTTCAACGTCCTGACTTTC

size: -
V: TRBV20-1
D: -
J: TRBJ1-6
CDR3: CSARVRDNSPLHF
DNA: TGCAGTGCTAGAGTGAGGGATAATTCACCCCTCCACTTT

size: few
V: TRBV28
D: TRBD1
J: TRBJ1-2
CDR3: CASSPPGTGDLYGYTF
DNA: TGTGCCAGCAGTCCCCCCGGGACAGGTGACCTCTATGGCTACACCTTC

size: many
V: TRBV14
D: -
J: TRBJ2-3
CDR3: CASSPLRGGSTDTQYF
DNA: TGTGCCAGCAGCCCACTCAGGGGAGGGTCCACAGATACGCAGTATTTT

size: few
V: TRBV29-1
D: -
J: TRBJ1-2
CDR3: CSVDSQNYGYTF
DNA: TGCAGCGTTGACAGCCAAAACTATGGCTACACCTTC

size: -
V: TRBV18
D: -
J: TRBJ1-5
CDR3: CASSPLDRGNQPQHF
DNA: TGTGCCAGCTCACCATTAGATAGGGGCAATCAGCCCCAGCATTTT

size: -
V: TRBV20-1
D: TRBD2
J: TRBJ2-7
CDR3: CSARPALRLAGLLSYEQYF
DNA: TGCAGTGCTAGACCCGCCCTTCGGCTAGCGGGCCTGCTCTCCTACGAGCAGTACTTC

size: -
V: TRBV7-2
D: -
J: TRBJ1-2
CDR3: CASSPTAGTYGYTF
DNA: TGTGCCAGCAGCCCAACTGCAGGGACCTATGGCTACACCTTC

size: few
V: TRBV29-1
D: TRBD2
J: TRBJ2-5
CDR3: CSVDGTSEIQETQYF
DNA: TGCAGCGTTGACGGGACTAGCGAAATTCAAGAGACCCAGTACTTC

size: -
V: TRBV7-2
D: -
J: TRBJ2-7
CDR3: CASSLESRSSYEQYF
DNA: TGTGCCAGCAGCTTAGAGTCCCGGAGCTCCTACGAGCAGTACTTC

size: few
V: TRBV20-1
D: -
J: TRBJ2-1
CDR3: CSARLGLEENNEQFF
DNA: TGCAGTGCCCGCCTAGGCCTAGAGGAGAACAATGAGCAGTTCTTC

size: -
V: TRBV14
D: -
J: TRBJ2-5
CDR3: CASSQLKGQQVETQYF
DNA: TGTGCCAGCAGCCAGTTAAAAGGGCAACAGGTAGAGACCCAGTACTTC

size: many
V: TRBV10-1
D: -
J: TRBJ2-1
CDR3: CASSAEGQMNEQFF
DNA: TGCGCCAGCAGTGCGGAGGGTCAAATGAATGAGCAGTTCTTC

size: few
V: TRBV20-1
D: -
J: TRBJ2-7
CDR3: CSARDWANSYEQYF
DNA: TGCAGTGCTAGAGATTGGGCGAACTCCTACGAGCAGTACTTC

size: -
V: TRBV7-9
D: TRBD1
J: TRBJ2-3
CDR3: CASNRGGTDTQYF
DNA: TGTGCCAGCAACAGGGGTGGCACAGATACGCAGTATTTT

size: -
V: TRBV24-1
D: TRBD2
J: TRBJ2-1
CDR3: CATSDFRTSGRVYEQFF
DNA: TGTGCCACCAGTGATTTCCGGACTAGCGGGAGGGTCTATGAGCAGTTCTTC

size: -
V: TRBV6-5
D: -
J: TRBJ2-7
CDR3: CASSSPKRNSYEQYF
DNA: TGTGCCAGCAGTTCCCCCAAGCGGAACTCCTACGAGCAGTACTTC

size: -
V: TRBV27
D: -
J: TRBJ1-2
CDR3: CASSRGGRGGYGYTF
DNA: TGTGCCAGCAGCAGAGGCGGCAGGGGAGGCTATGGCTACACCTTC

size: -
V: TRBV27
D: -
J: TRBJ1-1
CDR3: CASTKQGKGTEAFF
DNA: TGTGCCAGCACGAAACAGGGAAAAGGGACTGAAGCTTTCTTT

size: many
V: TRBV12-3/TRBV12-4
D: TRBD2
J: TRBJ2-5
CDR3: CASSLTTSGGYQETQYF
DNA: TGTGCCAGCAGTTTAACGACTAGCGGGGGCTATCAAGAGACCCAGTACTTC

size: few
V: TRBV3-1
D: TRBD1
J: TRBJ2-3
CDR3: CASSPGDRGTDTQYF
DNA: TGTGCCAGCAGCCCCGGGGACAGGGGGACAGATACGCAGTATTTT

size: -
V: TRBV18
D: -
J: TRBJ1-2
CDR3: CASSRSGVNRGYGYTF
DNA: TGTGCCAGCTCACGGAGTGGTGTGAACCGGGGATATGGCTACACCTTC

size: -
V: TRBV15
D: -
J: TRBJ2-1
CDR3: CATSRDPARVNEQFF
DNA: TGTGCCACCAGCAGAGACCCGGCCCGGGTCAATGAGCAGTTCTTC

size: -
V: TRBV9
D: -
J: TRBJ2-2
CDR3: CASSVGGNPTSF
DNA: TGTGCCAGCAGCGTAGGAGGCAACCCGACTAGTTTT

size: few
V: TRBV20-1
D: -
J: TRBJ2-7
CDR3: CSATGDSTWDYEQYF
DNA: TGCAGTGCCACCGGGGATTCAACTTGGGACTACGAGCAGTACTTC

size: -
V: TRBV2
D: TRBD1
J: TRBJ2-1
CDR3: CASSEGQFSNEQFF
DNA: TGTGCCAGCAGTGAGGGACAGTTCTCCAATGAGCAGTTCTTC

size: few
V: TRBV7-9
D: -
J: TRBJ2-7
CDR3: CASSFEGYGRAYEQYF
DNA: TGTGCCAGCAGCTTCGAGGGGTATGGCAGGGCGTACGAGCAGTACTTC

size: -
V: TRBV9
D: -
J: TRBJ2-1
CDR3: CASNALVGPPYNEQFF
DNA: TGTGCCAGCAACGCCTTAGTTGGGCCCCCCTACAATGAGCAGTTCTTC